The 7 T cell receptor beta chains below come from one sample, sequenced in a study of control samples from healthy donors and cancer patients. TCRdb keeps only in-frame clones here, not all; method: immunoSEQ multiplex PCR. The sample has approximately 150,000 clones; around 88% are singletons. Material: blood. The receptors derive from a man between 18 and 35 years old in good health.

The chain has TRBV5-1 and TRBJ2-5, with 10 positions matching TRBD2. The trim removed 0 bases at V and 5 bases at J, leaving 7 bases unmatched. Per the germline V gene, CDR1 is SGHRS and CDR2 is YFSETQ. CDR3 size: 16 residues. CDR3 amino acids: CASSLETSGEGETQYF. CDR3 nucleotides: TGCGCCAGCAGCTTGGAAACTAGCGGGGAGGGTGAGACCCAGTACTTC.

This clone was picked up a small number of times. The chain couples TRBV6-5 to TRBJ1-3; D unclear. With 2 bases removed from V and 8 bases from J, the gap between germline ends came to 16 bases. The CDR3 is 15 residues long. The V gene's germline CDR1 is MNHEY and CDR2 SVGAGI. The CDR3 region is CASSYGGTYRDTIYF. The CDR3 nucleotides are TGTGCCAGCAGTTACGGCGGCACATATCGGGACACCATATATTTT.

The CDR3 region has the DNA TGTGCCAGCAGCTTGACTAGCGGGGGGCCTGCTAGCACAGATACGCAGTATTTT. Protein sequence: CASSLTSGGPASTDTQYF. The chain carries TRBV11-3 and TRBJ2-3, with 13 nucleotides matching TRBD2. The junction had 6 bases not matched to a gene; V was cut back by 3 bases and J by 0 bases. The CDR3 totals 18 residues. Germline V gene sequence: CDR1 SGHNT, CDR2 YENEEA.

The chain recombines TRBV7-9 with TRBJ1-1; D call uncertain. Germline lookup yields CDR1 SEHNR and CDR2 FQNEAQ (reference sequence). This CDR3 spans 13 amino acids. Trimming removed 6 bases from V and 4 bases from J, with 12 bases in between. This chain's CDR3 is CASSGETITEAFF. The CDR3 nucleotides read TGTGCCAGCAGTGGGGAGACAATCACTGAAGCTTTCTTT.

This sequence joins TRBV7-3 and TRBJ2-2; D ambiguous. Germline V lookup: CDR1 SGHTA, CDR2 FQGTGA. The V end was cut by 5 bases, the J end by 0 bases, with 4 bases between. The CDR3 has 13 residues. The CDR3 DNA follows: TGTGCCAGCAGCCAGTCGAACACCGGGGAGCTGTTTTTT. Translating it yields CASSQSNTGELFF.

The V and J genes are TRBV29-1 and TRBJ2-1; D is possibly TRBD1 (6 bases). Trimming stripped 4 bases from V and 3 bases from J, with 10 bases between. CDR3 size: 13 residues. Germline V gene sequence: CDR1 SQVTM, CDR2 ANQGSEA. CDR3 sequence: CSVALQGYNEQFF. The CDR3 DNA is TGCAGCGTTGCGCTACAGGGCTACAATGAGCAGTTCTTC.

As DNA, the CDR3 is TGCGCCAGCAGCCATCGGGCGGGGGGGTACGAGCAGTACTTC. This translates into CASSHRAGGYEQYF. The chain combines TRBV4-1 with TRBJ2-7; 9 bases are a match to TRBD2. CDR3 length: 14 amino acids. Germline V gives CDR1 MGHRA, CDR2 YSYEKL. The V gene end was trimmed by 3 bases and the J gene end by 4 bases; junction bases not matched to a gene: 4.